These T cell receptor beta chains were read from a single sample in a study of blood T cell repertoires in COVID-19. TCRdb's copy holds only in-frame clones and misses some; the assay was immunoSEQ multiplex PCR. The data show roughly 330,000 clones, 70% to 90% seen once. Source material: PBMCs or T cells enriched from blood (not recorded which). Receptors originate from a young woman who had recovered from COVID-19. Each CDR3 is given with its conserved first and last residue. A D gene is named only where the DNA matches it firmly. A clone size is listed for some rows: how often the clone was seen (once, few, many), or a class if it is expanded.

j_gene | d_gene | abundance | v_gene | CDR3aa | CDR3nt
TRBJ2-5 | . | . | TRBV7-9 | CASSLSHPRETQYF | TGTGCCAGCAGCTTAAGTCACCCCAGGGAGACCCAGTACTTC
TRBJ1-1 | . | . | TRBV2 | CAGHARLNTEAFF | TGTGCCGGACATGCCCGCTTGAACACTGAAGCTTTCTTT
TRBJ2-1 | TRBD2 | . | TRBV6-1 | CASSEGLAGASSSYNEQFF | TGTGCCAGCAGTGAAGGACTAGCGGGCGCGTCAAGCTCCTACAATGAGCAGTTCTTC
TRBJ1-1 | TRBD1 | . | TRBV15 | CATSKGQMNTEAFF | TGTGCCACCAGCAAGGGACAGATGAACACTGAAGCTTTCTTT
TRBJ2-1 | . | . | TRBV24-1 | CATSDSGLENNEQFF | TGTGCCACCAGTGATTCCGGACTGGAGAACAATGAGCAGTTCTTC
TRBJ2-1 | . | . | TRBV3-1/TRBV3-2 | CASSAKGGEQFF | TGTGCCAGCAGCGCTAAAGGGGGTGAGCAGTTCTTC
TRBJ2-1 | TRBD2 | . | TRBV2 | CASRFAGGRFDEQFF | TGTGCCAGCAGATTTGCGGGGGGGCGGTTTGATGAGCAGTTCTTC
TRBJ1-2 | TRBD1 | . | TRBV5-4 | CASSFPGGDYGYTF | TGTGCCAGCAGCTTTCCAGGGGGCGACTATGGCTACACCTTC
TRBJ1-4 | TRBD1 | . | TRBV30 | CAWSVLGTGDEKLFF | TGTGCCTGGAGTGTCCTAGGGACAGGGGATGAAAAACTGTTTTTT
TRBJ1-1 | TRBD1 | . | TRBV13 | CASRYDRENTEAFF | TGTGCCAGCAGATACGACAGGGAGAACACTGAAGCTTTCTTT
TRBJ1-5 | TRBD1 | . | TRBV30 | CAWSEGARAAFPQHF | TGTGCCTGGAGCGAGGGGGCGCGAGCCGCTTTCCCCCAGCATTTT
TRBJ2-2 | TRBD1 | . | TRBV5-6 | CASSPDRGVNTGELFF | TGTGCCAGCAGCCCCGACAGGGGTGTGAACACCGGGGAGCTGTTTTTT
TRBJ1-5 | . | . | TRBV3-1/TRBV3-2 | CASSLKQGFQPQHF | TGTGCCAGCAGCTTAAAACAGGGTTTCCAGCCCCAGCATTTT
TRBJ1-5 | TRBD1 | . | TRBV15 | CATSNRDRGIQPQHF | TGTGCCACCAGTAACCGGGACAGGGGGATTCAGCCCCAGCATTTT
TRBJ1-2 | . | . | TRBV18 | CASSPSSYGYTF | TGTGCCAGCTCACCCAGTTCGTATGGCTACACCTTC
TRBJ2-7 | . | . | TRBV3-1/TRBV3-2 | CASSQGSSYEQYF | TGTGCCAGCAGCCAAGGTAGCTCCTACGAGCAGTACTTC
TRBJ2-7 | TRBD1 | . | TRBV27 | CASSSRQGGFSEQYF | TGTGCCAGCAGTTCTCGACAGGGCGGTTTTTCCGAGCAGTACTTC
TRBJ2-1 | TRBD1 | once | TRBV7-9 | CASSLLSGTVRYNEQFF | TGTGCCAGCAGCTTACTATCGGGGACAGTCAGATACAATGAGCAGTTCTTC
TRBJ1-1 | . | . | TRBV19 | CASSMIPGNTEAFF | TGTGCCAGTAGTATGATACCAGGGAACACTGAAGCTTTCTTT
TRBJ2-2 | TRBD1 | . | TRBV2 | CASSISGTGGLNTGELFF | TGTGCCAGCAGTATCTCCGGGACAGGGGGATTGAACACCGGGGAGCTGTTTTTT
TRBJ2-1 | . | . | TRBV7-9 | CASTPRDNEQFF | TGTGCCAGCACCCCCCGGGACAATGAGCAGTTCTTC
TRBJ1-1 | TRBD1 | . | TRBV2 | CASSAGTGGEGYTEAFF | TGTGCCAGCAGTGCTGGGACAGGGGGCGAGGGTTACACTGAAGCTTTCTTT
TRBJ1-5 | . | . | TRBV9 | CASSVDGQAGGQPQHF | TGTGCCAGCAGCGTAGATGGGCAGGCGGGAGGGCAGCCCCAGCATTTT
TRBJ1-1 | TRBD1 | . | TRBV5-1 | CASSRDRASTEAFF | TGCGCCAGCAGCAGGGACAGGGCTAGCACTGAAGCTTTCTTT
TRBJ1-2 | . | . | TRBV29-1 | CSVERTASVRGYGYTF | TGCAGCGTTGAGAGGACCGCTAGCGTTCGGGGCTATGGCTACACCTTC
TRBJ1-1 | . | . | TRBV9 | CASSPMPRGKNTEAFF | TGTGCCAGCAGTCCCATGCCCAGGGGAAAGAACACTGAAGCTTTCTTT
TRBJ1-5 | TRBD1 | . | TRBV19 | CASSKQGAGQPQHF | TGTGCCAGTAGCAAACAGGGGGCGGGACAGCCCCAGCATTTT
TRBJ1-1 | . | . | TRBV4-3 | CASSQEPRNTEAFF | TGCGCCAGCAGCCAAGAGCCCAGGAACACTGAAGCTTTCTTT
TRBJ2-7 | . | . | TRBV6-5 | CASSSSLTGVDEQYF | TGTGCCAGCAGCAGCAGCTTGACGGGTGTGGACGAGCAGTACTTC
TRBJ2-7 | TRBD1 | few | TRBV18 | CASSPRPGTGGSEQYF | TGTGCCAGCTCGCCGCGACCCGGGACAGGGGGTTCGGAACAGTACTTC
TRBJ1-2 | . | . | TRBV7-2 | CASSLAFGQNYGYTF | TGTGCCAGCAGCTTAGCGTTTGGACAGAACTATGGCTACACCTTC
TRBJ1-2 | . | . | TRBV6-5 | CAIRGGLDKRGYTF | TGTGCCATTAGGGGGGGACTAGACAAACGGGGCTACACCTTC
TRBJ1-2 | . | . | TRBV6-1 | CASSDYGGQWPFYGYTF | TGTGCCAGCAGTGATTATGGTGGACAGTGGCCGTTCTATGGCTACACCTTC
TRBJ2-7 | . | once | TRBV15 | CATTRPRSSYEQYF | TGTGCCACCACTCGACCCCGGAGCTCCTACGAGCAGTACTTC
TRBJ1-2 | . | . | TRBV19 | CASSIRQVQGYTF | TGTGCCAGTAGTATTCGTCAGGTACAGGGCTACACCTTC
TRBJ1-6 | . | . | TRBV6-5 | CAAVGRLDSPLHF | TGTGCCGCAGTGGGGAGGCTGGATTCACCCCTCCACTTT
TRBJ1-2 | . | . | TRBV24-1 | CATSDGTGRGGYTF | TGTGCCACCAGTGATGGCACTGGTCGAGGTGGCTACACCTTC
TRBJ1-6 | . | . | TRBV10-3 | CAIQRSQVTNSPLHF | TGTGCCATTCAAAGGTCCCAGGTCACTAATTCACCCCTCCACTTT
TRBJ1-4 | . | few | TRBV7-9 | CASSLPLGAANEKLFF | TGTGCCAGCAGCTTACCTCTGGGTGCGGCTAATGAAAAACTGTTTTTT
TRBJ1-6 | TRBD1 | . | TRBV30 | CAWSNRDRAFQLNNSPLHF | TGTGCCTGGAGTAACCGGGACAGGGCTTTCCAATTGAATAATTCACCCCTCCACTTT
TRBJ1-2 | . | once | TRBV5-4 | CASSPGVEGYTF | TGTGCCAGCAGCCCGGGGGTTGAGGGCTACACCTTC
TRBJ2-7 | TRBD2 | . | TRBV14 | CASSPLAGDYEQYF | TGTGCCAGCAGCCCCTTAGCGGGGGATTACGAGCAGTACTTC
TRBJ1-2 | . | . | TRBV6-5 | CASSLSGDLGYTF | TGTGCCAGCAGTCTATCGGGGGATCTTGGCTACACCTTC
TRBJ2-3 | . | once | TRBV5-1 | CASSLEGAPSTDTQYF | TGCGCCAGCAGCTTGGAAGGGGCCCCTAGCACAGATACGCAGTATTTT
TRBJ2-6 | . | . | TRBV19 | CASQPYRVASGANVLTF | TGTGCCAGTCAGCCGTACCGGGTAGCTTCTGGGGCCAACGTCCTGACTTTC
TRBJ1-5 | TRBD1 | few | TRBV18 | CASSPTGGEQPQHF | TGTGCCAGCTCACCAACAGGGGGCGAACAGCCCCAGCATTTT
TRBJ2-2 | TRBD1 | many | TRBV3-1/TRBV3-2 | CASSPGTGNTGELFF | TGTGCCAGCAGCCCAGGGACAGGGAACACCGGGGAGCTGTTTTTT
TRBJ2-5 | TRBD1 | . | TRBV13 | CASSHRGRILETQYF | TGTGCCAGCAGCCACAGGGGTCGGATTCTAGAGACCCAGTACTTC
TRBJ2-4 | . | . | TRBV12-5 | CASGFTRGIQYF | TGTGCTAGTGGTTTTACCCGCGGCATTCAGTACTTC
TRBJ1-1 | . | . | TRBV24-1 | CATRRGTEAFF | TGTGCCACCCGCCGGGGCACTGAAGCTTTCTTT
TRBJ2-2 | . | . | TRBV3-1/TRBV3-2 | CASRPTGLVGELFF | TGTGCCAGCAGACCAACAGGGTTGGTCGGGGAGCTGTTTTTT
TRBJ1-2 | . | . | TRBV28 | CASRESGSSLGGYGYTF | TGTGCCAGCAGAGAGTCTGGGTCGTCCCTCGGGGGCTATGGCTACACCTTC
TRBJ2-3 | . | . | TRBV6-2/TRBV6-3 | CASSSGRIMADTQYF | TGTGCCAGCAGTTCTGGCAGGATAATGGCGGATACGCAGTATTTT
TRBJ1-2 | . | . | TRBV2 | CASSIGNRDGYTF | TGTGCCAGCAGTATTGGCAACCGGGATGGCTACACCTTC